A selection of T cell receptor beta chains follows, all from one sample in a study of neurological immune-mediated disorders. TCRdb re-analysed the 5' RACE reads in MiXCR, keeping a single row per CDR3 protein. The sample lists 84,000 or so distinct CDR3 sequences; 4.3% were seen once. Sequenced sample: PBMCs. The source is a woman aged 55-70 years with multiple sclerosis. The CDR3 runs from the conserved cysteine through the conserved F or W. The order of the fields is D gene, J gene, clone size, V gene, CDR3 protein, CDR3 DNA. A D gene is named only where the DNA matches it firmly. For some rows the clone size is stated as once, few or many, or as a class when expanded; others skip it.

d_call: .
j_call: TRBJ1-1
clone_size: many
v_call: TRBV5-5
cdr3_aa: CASSLVPTPNTEAFF
cdr3_nt: TGTGCCAGCAGCTTGGTCCCGACACCGAACACTGAAGCTTTCTTT

d_call: .
j_call: TRBJ1-5
clone_size: many
v_call: TRBV4-1
cdr3_aa: CASSQAWSGGRQPQHF
cdr3_nt: TGCGCCAGCAGCCAAGCGTGGTCGGGGGGGCGGCAGCCCCAGCATTTT

d_call: TRBD1
j_call: TRBJ2-7
clone_size: many
v_call: TRBV5-1
cdr3_aa: CASRQGTGFREQYF
cdr3_nt: TGCGCCAGCAGGCAGGGGACAGGGTTCCGCGAGCAGTACTTC

d_call: TRBD2
j_call: TRBJ2-1
clone_size: many
v_call: TRBV20-1
cdr3_aa: CSARFGTINNEQFF
cdr3_nt: TGCAGTGCTAGATTCGGGACTATTAACAATGAGCAGTTCTTC

d_call: TRBD1
j_call: TRBJ2-7
clone_size: many
v_call: TRBV27
cdr3_aa: CASSSDRYPYEQYF
cdr3_nt: TGTGCCAGCAGTTCGGACAGGTACCCCTACGAGCAGTACTTC

d_call: TRBD2
j_call: TRBJ2-1
clone_size: many
v_call: TRBV7-9
cdr3_aa: CASSIGTSGVYNEQFF
cdr3_nt: TGTGCCAGCAGCATCGGGACTAGCGGGGTTTACAATGAGCAGTTCTTC

d_call: TRBD1
j_call: TRBJ1-2
clone_size: many
v_call: TRBV25-1
cdr3_aa: CASLGQGFLTYYGYTF
cdr3_nt: TGTGCCAGCCTGGGACAGGGGTTCCTCACATACTATGGCTACACCTTC

d_call: .
j_call: TRBJ2-5
clone_size: .
v_call: TRBV16
cdr3_aa: CASRFRGQQETQYF
cdr3_nt: TGTGCCAGCCGTTTCCGGGGGCAGCAAGAGACCCAGTACTTC

d_call: TRBD2
j_call: TRBJ2-7
clone_size: many
v_call: TRBV10-3
cdr3_aa: CAIRESGGISYEQYF
cdr3_nt: TGTGCCATCAGGGAAAGCGGGGGGATCTCCTACGAGCAGTACTTC

d_call: .
j_call: TRBJ2-6
clone_size: many
v_call: TRBV28
cdr3_aa: CASRLSGGANVLTF
cdr3_nt: TGTGCCAGCAGGCTGAGTGGGGGGGCCAACGTCCTGACTTTC

d_call: .
j_call: TRBJ1-6
clone_size: many
v_call: TRBV3-1
cdr3_aa: CASSHGNSPLHF
cdr3_nt: TGTGCCAGCAGCCATGGGAATTCACCCCTCCACTTT

d_call: .
j_call: TRBJ2-1
clone_size: many
v_call: TRBV10-3
cdr3_aa: CAIRTGVGSYNEQFF
cdr3_nt: TGTGCCATCAGGACAGGTGTCGGCTCCTACAATGAGCAGTTCTTC

d_call: .
j_call: TRBJ1-5
clone_size: .
v_call: TRBV6-5
cdr3_aa: CASSYSSGGRGNQPQHF
cdr3_nt: TGTGCCAGCAGTTACTCGAGTGGAGGTAGGGGCAATCAGCCCCAGCATTTT

d_call: TRBD1
j_call: TRBJ2-5
clone_size: many
v_call: TRBV5-6
cdr3_aa: CASSLRRTGEETQYF
cdr3_nt: TGTGCCAGCAGCTTGCGAAGGACAGGTGAAGAGACCCAGTACTTC

d_call: .
j_call: TRBJ1-6
clone_size: many
v_call: TRBV9
cdr3_aa: CASSVAQSSYNSPLHF
cdr3_nt: TGTGCCAGCAGCGTAGCCCAGAGCTCCTATAATTCACCCCTCCACTTT

d_call: .
j_call: TRBJ1-1
clone_size: many
v_call: TRBV6-5
cdr3_aa: CASSYSTAVNTEAFF
cdr3_nt: TGTGCCAGCAGTTACTCGACCGCAGTGAACACTGAAGCTTTCTTT

d_call: .
j_call: TRBJ1-2
clone_size: many
v_call: TRBV20-1
cdr3_aa: CSASNRDHGYTF
cdr3_nt: TGCAGTGCTAGCAACAGGGACCATGGCTACACCTTC

d_call: .
j_call: TRBJ2-7
clone_size: many
v_call: TRBV18
cdr3_aa: CASSRSGADYEQYF
cdr3_nt: TGTGCCAGCTCACGCTCCGGGGCAGACTACGAGCAGTACTTC

d_call: .
j_call: TRBJ2-3
clone_size: many
v_call: TRBV10-3
cdr3_aa: CAISSLTDTQYF
cdr3_nt: TGTGCCATCAGCTCCCTCACAGATACGCAGTATTTT

d_call: .
j_call: TRBJ1-5
clone_size: .
v_call: TRBV3-1
cdr3_aa: CASSQGLINQPQHF
cdr3_nt: TGTGCCAGCAGCCAAGGACTTATCAATCAGCCCCAGCATTTT

d_call: .
j_call: TRBJ1-2
clone_size: many
v_call: TRBV20-1
cdr3_aa: CSARDRSRRGYTF
cdr3_nt: TGCAGTGCTAGAGATCGGAGCCGACGGGGCTACACCTTC

d_call: .
j_call: TRBJ1-3
clone_size: many
v_call: TRBV7-2
cdr3_aa: CASSTSAGSGNTIYF
cdr3_nt: TGTGCCAGCAGTACTTCCGCGGGCTCTGGAAACACCATATATTTT

d_call: TRBD1
j_call: TRBJ2-1
clone_size: many
v_call: TRBV15
cdr3_aa: CATSRDRDRATNEQFF
cdr3_nt: TGTGCCACCAGCAGGGACCGGGACAGGGCCACCAATGAGCAGTTCTTC

d_call: .
j_call: TRBJ2-1
clone_size: many
v_call: TRBV24-1
cdr3_aa: CATRAGYLRNEQFF
cdr3_nt: TGTGCCACCAGGGCTGGGTATTTACGCAATGAGCAGTTCTTC

d_call: TRBD1
j_call: TRBJ1-4
clone_size: .
v_call: TRBV7-9
cdr3_aa: CASSFGDRDNNEKLFF
cdr3_nt: TGTGCCAGCAGCTTCGGGGACAGAGACAATAATGAAAAACTGTTTTTT

d_call: .
j_call: TRBJ1-2
clone_size: .
v_call: TRBV5-1
cdr3_aa: CASSRGRGDGYTF
cdr3_nt: TGCGCCAGCAGCCGGGGACGGGGAGATGGCTACACCTTC

d_call: .
j_call: TRBJ1-5
clone_size: many
v_call: TRBV5-1
cdr3_aa: CASSLAIDQPQHF
cdr3_nt: TGCGCCAGCAGCTTGGCCATTGATCAGCCCCAGCATTTT

d_call: .
j_call: TRBJ1-1
clone_size: many
v_call: TRBV12-3/TRBV12-4
cdr3_aa: CASTQKGIRYTEAFF
cdr3_nt: TGTGCCAGCACGCAAAAAGGGATCAGGTACACTGAAGCTTTCTTT

d_call: .
j_call: TRBJ1-5
clone_size: few
v_call: TRBV7-6
cdr3_aa: CASSFRRMGGHQPQHF
cdr3_nt: TGTGCCAGCAGCTTTCGGCGGATGGGGGGCCACCAGCCCCAGCATTTT

d_call: .
j_call: TRBJ1-1
clone_size: many
v_call: TRBV15
cdr3_aa: CATSRDRIGAFF
cdr3_nt: TGTGCCACCAGCAGAGATCGAATCGGGGCTTTCTTT

d_call: .
j_call: TRBJ1-1
clone_size: many
v_call: TRBV21-1
cdr3_aa: CASSNRGRQKTEAFF
cdr3_nt: TGTGCCAGCAGCAATAGGGGGCGACAGAAGACTGAAGCTTTCTTT

d_call: .
j_call: TRBJ1-2
clone_size: .
v_call: TRBV20-1
cdr3_aa: CSARRNSRSYGYTF
cdr3_nt: TGCAGTGCTAGGCGGAACAGCCGATCCTATGGCTACACCTTC

d_call: .
j_call: TRBJ2-7
clone_size: many
v_call: TRBV6-5
cdr3_aa: CASSSGTPQYEQYF
cdr3_nt: TGTGCCAGCAGTTCCGGGACCCCCCAGTACGAGCAGTACTTC

d_call: .
j_call: TRBJ1-2
clone_size: many
v_call: TRBV20-1
cdr3_aa: CSAANKANYGYTF
cdr3_nt: TGCAGTGCCGCCAACAAAGCTAACTATGGCTACACCTTC

d_call: .
j_call: TRBJ2-7
clone_size: many
v_call: TRBV5-1
cdr3_aa: CASSQFGQSGEQYF
cdr3_nt: TGCGCCAGCAGCCAATTTGGACAGTCCGGCGAGCAGTACTTC